This is a list of T cell receptor beta chains from one sample in a study of blood T cell repertoires in COVID-19. Using immunoSEQ multiplex PCR, the repertoire was profiled, and TCRdb retains in-frame clones only, with some absent. The repertoire holds 75,000 to 95,000 clones, with roughly 88% as singletons. Sequencing used peripheral blood. The receptors originated from a woman aged 80 or over with acute or convalescent COVID-19. CDR3s include the opening cysteine and the closing phenylalanine or tryptophan. The D gene is left open where the match is weak. The size entry is marked missing in some rows and otherwise reads once, few, many or a size class.

clone_size j_call v_call d_call cdr3_nt cdr3_aa
. TRBJ2-1 TRBV5-4 TRBD2 TGTGCCAGCAGCCTGGGGGCGGGAGGAGATGAGCAGTTCTTC CASSLGAGGDEQFF
once TRBJ1-2 TRBV3-1/TRBV3-2 . TGTGCCAGCAGCCAAGAAGTAGGGGCGGTTGGCTACACCTTC CASSQEVGAVGYTF
few TRBJ2-7 TRBV6-5 TRBD2 TGTGGAACAGGACTAGCCTTCTCCTACGAGCAGTACTTC CGTGLAFSYEQYF
. TRBJ2-7 TRBV5-6 . TGTGCCAGCAGCCCGGAAGTGGACACGGCCTACGAGCAGTACTTC CASSPEVDTAYEQYF
. TRBJ1-5 TRBV6-1 . TGTGCCAGCAGTGAACACAGGTCAAATAGCAATCAGCCCCAGCATTTT CASSEHRSNSNQPQHF
few TRBJ2-5 TRBV4-3 TRBD2 TGCGCCAGCAGCCAATTCTTAGAGACTAGCACACGCCAAGAGACCCAGTACTTC CASSQFLETSTRQETQYF
once TRBJ2-5 TRBV19 TRBD2 TGTGCCAGTAGTATGCCTAGCGGCGGGGCCCTAGAGACCCAGTACTTC CASSMPSGGALETQYF
. TRBJ2-3 TRBV7-4 . TGTGCCAGCATCATAGAGGCCCTACGCGGGATACAGTATTTT CASIIEALRGIQYF
. TRBJ1-1 TRBV2 . TGTGCCAGCAGTACCAGACGGGTAGAAGCTTTCTTT CASSTRRVEAFF
. TRBJ1-5 TRBV5-1 . TGCGCCAGCAGCTTCGCGGGGGCGGCCAATCAGCCCCAGCATTTT CASSFAGAANQPQHF
. TRBJ1-2 TRBV3-1/TRBV3-2 TRBD1 TGTGCCAGCAGCCAAGGACAGGGCTACTATGGCTACACCTTC CASSQGQGYYGYTF
. TRBJ1-3 TRBV5-4 . TGTGCCAGCAGCTTGGCCGGCAGGGATGGAAACACCATATATTTT CASSLAGRDGNTIYF
. TRBJ2-1 TRBV28 . TGTGCCAGCAGTTTGGCGGCCAGCTCCTACAATGAGCAGTTCTTC CASSLAASSYNEQFF
. TRBJ2-7 TRBV3-1/TRBV3-2 TRBD2 TGTGCCAGCAGCCCGGGGCTAGCGGGAGTTTTTTGGGACGAGCAGTACTTC CASSPGLAGVFWDEQYF
. TRBJ1-2 TRBV2 . TGTGCCAGCAGTCTAGAAGCCCCCTATGGCTACACCTTC CASSLEAPYGYTF
once TRBJ2-3 TRBV27 . TGTGCCAGCAGCCTCAGGGGAACAGATACGCAGTATTTT CASSLRGTDTQYF
. TRBJ2-4 TRBV7-2 TRBD1 TGTGCCAGCAGCTCAGTCGACAGGGCGAAAAACATTCAGTACTTC CASSSVDRAKNIQYF
. TRBJ2-1 TRBV4-3 TRBD2 TGCGCCAGCAGCCAAGTATTAGGGACTAACTACAATGAGCAGTTCTTC CASSQVLGTNYNEQFF
. TRBJ2-5 TRBV5-4 . TGTGCCAGCAGCTTCTATGGGGCACAAGAGACCCAGTACTTC CASSFYGAQETQYF
. TRBJ1-1 TRBV19 . TGTGCCAGTGCGATCGGGAGGAACACTGAAGCTTTCTTT CASAIGRNTEAFF
. TRBJ1-1 TRBV28 TRBD1 TGTGCCGGCAGTCAACGATTCGGTCGACAGGGGGCCACTGAAGCTTTCTTT CAGSQRFGRQGATEAFF
. TRBJ2-6 TRBV9 TRBD2 TGTGCCAGCAGCCCGAGGAGACTAGCGGGATTTACAGGGGCCAACGTCCTGACTTTC CASSPRRLAGFTGANVLTF
. TRBJ1-4 TRBV2 . TGTGCCAGCAGGGAGGGTGGTGGTGCTAATGAAAAACTGTTTTTT CASREGGGANEKLFF
. TRBJ2-5 TRBV7-9 TRBD2 TGTGCCAGCAGCTTTGGACTAGCGGGAGAGGGAGAGACCCAGTACTTC CASSFGLAGEGETQYF
. TRBJ1-1 TRBV27 . TGTGCCAGCAGTTTCAAGGGAGGGGGAGCTTTCTTT CASSFKGGGAFF
. TRBJ1-6 TRBV28 TRBD1 TGTGCCAGCAGGACAGGGGGTGTGGGCTCACCCCTCCACTTT CASRTGGVGSPLHF
. TRBJ1-1 TRBV28 TRBD1 TGTGCCAGCAGTAGCCACGGGACAGGGAGGACTGAAGCTTTCTTT CASSSHGTGRTEAFF
. TRBJ2-3 TRBV6-2/TRBV6-3 . TGTGCCAGCAGTATCCCTCCCCCGGATACGCAGTATTTT CASSIPPPDTQYF
. TRBJ1-1 TRBV18 . TGTGCCAGCTCACCAAGCGGGAACACTGAAGCTTTCTTT CASSPSGNTEAFF
few TRBJ1-2 TRBV9 TRBD1 TGTGCCAGCAGCACCGCAGGGGGGAGCGGCTACACCTTC CASSTAGGSGYTF
. TRBJ2-7 TRBV10-3 TRBD1 TGTGCCATCAGACAGGGGAGCGACGAGCAGTACTTC CAIRQGSDEQYF
. TRBJ1-3 TRBV5-1 TRBD1 TGCGCCAGCAGCTTGCCACAGGGGGCAACGGGAAACACCATATATTTT CASSLPQGATGNTIYF
few TRBJ2-2 TRBV10-2 TRBD1 TGCGCCAGCAGTGCATGGACAGGGAGGACCGGGGAGCTGTTTTTT CASSAWTGRTGELFF
. TRBJ2-1 TRBV3-1/TRBV3-2 . TGTGCCAGCAGCCAAGACCGGGACTTAGCAGGGGGGGAGCAGTTCTTC CASSQDRDLAGGEQFF
. TRBJ2-2 TRBV27 . TGTGCCAGCAGTTTAATGGGGCGAGGCACCGGGGAGCTGTTTTTT CASSLMGRGTGELFF
. TRBJ1-3 TRBV9 TRBD1 TGTGCCAGCAGCTTAACAGGGGCTCCCGGAAACACCATATATTTT CASSLTGAPGNTIYF
. TRBJ1-2 TRBV5-1 . TGCGCCAGCAGCGGCTCAGGGTCTGTGGCTGGCTACACCTTC CASSGSGSVAGYTF
. TRBJ1-2 TRBV6-5 . TGTGCCAGCAGTTCAGACACTTATAACTATGGCTACACCTTC CASSSDTYNYGYTF
. TRBJ1-2 TRBV5-6 TRBD1 TGTGCCAGCAGCTTGGACAGGGGGAACTATGGCTACACCTTC CASSLDRGNYGYTF
many TRBJ2-1 TRBV5-1 . TGCGCCAGCAGCTTGGGCGGACTTTCCTACAATGAGCAGTTCTTC CASSLGGLSYNEQFF
. TRBJ1-1 TRBV6-4 TRBD1 TGTGCCAGCAGGGAAAGGGGACAGGGATCGGGCACTGAAGCTTTCTTT CASRERGQGSGTEAFF
. TRBJ1-2 TRBV9 . TGTGCCAGCAGCCCTAGTCCCTCTAACTATGGCTACACCTTC CASSPSPSNYGYTF
. TRBJ1-6 TRBV18 . TGTGCCAGCTCAGGAAACAGGGTAGGGAATTCACCCCTCCACTTT CASSGNRVGNSPLHF
once TRBJ1-6 TRBV30 . TGTGCCTGGAGCGCCGAGGATACCTATAATTCACCCCTCCACTTT CAWSAEDTYNSPLHF
. TRBJ2-1 TRBV6-2/TRBV6-3 TRBD2 TGTGCCAGCAGTTATCTTCCGGGACTAGCGAGATCCCGGGCCTACAATGAGCAGTTCTTC CASSYLPGLARSRAYNEQFF
. TRBJ2-2 TRBV4-3 TRBD2 TGCGCCAGCAGCCAGGTCGCGGTCGGACTAGCCGAGAAAGGCACCGGGGAGCTGTTTTTT CASSQVAVGLAEKGTGELFF
. TRBJ1-6 TRBV9 . TGTGCCAGCAGCGTAGTGGCAGGGGTACATTCACCCCTCCACTTT CASSVVAGVHSPLHF
. TRBJ1-4 TRBV30 TRBD1 TGTGCCTGGAGTGTAGAAACAGGGGGCTTCGCTAATGAAAAACTGTTTTTT CAWSVETGGFANEKLFF
. TRBJ2-2 TRBV6-5 TRBD2 TGTGCCAGCAGTTACTTGACGGGGGGGAACACCGGGGAGCTGTTTTTT CASSYLTGGNTGELFF
. TRBJ2-5 TRBV28 TRBD2 TGTGCCAGCAGCCCCCTGGAGCGGGAAGGTGGGGAGACCCAGTACTTC CASSPLEREGGETQYF
. TRBJ1-3 TRBV15 . TGTGCCACCAGCAGAGGAGGGGGAAACACCATATATTTT CATSRGGGNTIYF
. TRBJ1-6 TRBV5-6 TRBD1 TGTGCCAGCAGCTTCCGGACAGGGGGCAATTCACCCCTCCACTTT CASSFRTGGNSPLHF
. TRBJ2-5 TRBV2 . TGTGCCAGCAGTGACTCCAGCAGGGTGGAGACCCAGTACTTC CASSDSSRVETQYF
. TRBJ1-1 TRBV19 TRBD1 TGTGCCAGTACCACAGGGGTCCCGAACACTGAAGCTTTCTTT CASTTGVPNTEAFF
. TRBJ2-3 TRBV29-1 . TGCAGCGAATGGATACTAGCTCCCACAGATACGCAGTATTTT CSEWILAPTDTQYF
once TRBJ1-1 TRBV19 TRBD1 TGTGCCAGTAAGCGGACAGGGCAATACACTGAAGCTTTCTTT CASKRTGQYTEAFF